This T cell receptor (beta chain) was identified during a study of T-cell reconstitution after alpha-beta-depleted transplantation in children. Germline V CDR1 and CDR2: SEHNR, FQNEAQ (reference sequence). V was clipped by 3 bases and J by 3 bases, with 11 bases between them. This CDR3 spans 14 amino acids. This clonotype was observed a handful of times. For TCRbeta, the library was prepared with unique molecular identifiers. TCRdb fed the PCR reads into MiXCR, producing one record per CDR3 protein. The table records around 960,000 distinct CDR3 sequences, 25% to 35% of them present only once. V gene TRBV7-9 combines with J gene TRBJ1-1, with D unresolved. The sequenced sample was PBMCs, mostly from graft donor cells, obtained 360 days after TCRalphabeta/CD19-depleted stem cell transplant. The TCR comes from a boy younger than two who had a stem cell transplant for SCID, so the T cells may come from the graft donor. The DNA for the CDR3 is TGTGCCAGCAGCTTCGGGAGGGTGGACACTGAAGCTTTCTTT. As protein: CASSFGRVDTEAFF.